The 9 T cell receptor beta chains in this list originate from one sample, sequenced in a study of shared clonotypes between healthy human individuals (dated by TCRdb to about 2020). Library preparation employed the immunoSEQ multiplex PCR assay. TCRdb took over this immuneACCESS table, retaining in-frame rearrangements with V and J assigned. Such tables are incomplete; in checked studies, under half of the missing clones stem from an unresolved V gene, and the remainder is unexplained. The table for this sample lists roughly 1,500,000 clones; roughly 98.5% of them were counted only once. The ten largest account for 0.3% to 0.45% of the sample. The sequencing sample was made of naive CD4+ T cells sorted from blood. Reading the label with the study, this specimen's cell subset or site is: CD45RA+ positively selected. These receptors were obtained from a man aged 30-40 years in good health.

This chain joins TRBV2 and TRBJ2-7; no firm D call. CDR3 size: 13 residues. Trimming pared 1 base from V and 3 bases from J, leaving 7 bases between. CDR1 and CDR2 (germline): SNHLY, FYNNEI. As DNA, the CDR3 is TGTGCCAGCAGTGAAGATAGGGACTACGAGCAGTACTTC. Protein: CASSEDRDYEQYF.

The chain carries TRBV6-1 and TRBJ2-5; a weak D match, TRBD2 (5 bases). This CDR3 contains 11 residues. Germline assignment: CDR1 MNHNS and CDR2 SASEGT. Trimming removed 7 bases from V and 7 bases from J, with 10 bases in between. The DNA of the CDR3 is TGTGCCAGCATACCTGCGGGGACCCAGTACTTC. It codes for CASIPAGTQYF.

This rearrangement joins TRBV7-9 to TRBJ2-7, with 7 positions matching TRBD1. This CDR3 has 13 amino acids. Germline assignment: CDR1 SEHNR and CDR2 FQNEAQ (reference sequence). The J segment lost 3 bases and the V segment lost 6 bases, leaving 5 bases of the junction unmatched. The DNA of the CDR3 is TGTGCCAGCAGTACGGGACAGTACTACGAGCAGTACTTC. Translating it yields CASSTGQYYEQYF.

The chain recombines TRBV7-3 with TRBJ2-3, with D possibly being TRBD1 (5 bases). The germline gives CDR1 SGHTA, CDR2 FQGTGA. V was trimmed by 2 bases and J by 1 base, leaving 13 bases between them. The CDR3 consists of 16 residues. The CDR3: CASSLGLGVGTDTQYF. The CDR3 coding sequence is TGTGCCAGCAGCTTAGGTTTAGGGGTTGGCACAGATACGCAGTATTTT.

The V gene is TRBV5-1, the J gene TRBJ2-2; D is unclear. The CDR3 sequence is 13 residues long. Trimming removed 4 bases at V and 6 bases at J, with 10 bases between. The germline V gene encodes CDR1 SGHRS and CDR2 YFSETQ. The CDR3 DNA sequence: TGCGCCAGCAGCCAGGACCCGGCCGGGGAGCTGTTTTTT. This encodes CASSQDPAGELFF.

The chain links TRBV10-3 to TRBJ2-1; D is perhaps TRBD2 (6 bases). Germline assignment: CDR1 ENHRY and CDR2 SYGVKD. This CDR3 is 17 amino acids long. Trimming removed 0 bases from V and 3 bases from J, with 15 bases in between. DNA of the CDR3: TGTGCCATCAGTGAGTCAAAGCTCGGGACTTACTACAATGAGCAGTTCTTC. This translates into CAISESKLGTYYNEQFF.

The rearrangement links TRBV6-1 to TRBJ1-5; 9 bases align to TRBD1. V dropped 4 bases and J dropped 2; count of bases not matched to a gene: 3. This CDR3 has 15 amino acids. CDR1 is MNHNS, CDR2 SASEGT, per germline. The DNA for the CDR3 is TGTGCCAGCAGTGGAAGGACAGGGGGCAATCAGCCCCAGCATTTT. This sequence encodes CASSGRTGGNQPQHF.

The chain has TRBV6-1 and TRBJ1-5; TRBD1 might be the D (6 bases). V was shortened by 2 bases and J by 6 bases, with 11 bases between the two germline ends. The CDR3 sequence is 14 residues long. Looked up from germline, CDR1 is MNHNS and CDR2 is SASEGT. As DNA, the CDR3 is TGTGCCAGCAGTGAACCGGGGGGCGTTCAGCCCCAGCATTTT. Protein sequence: CASSEPGGVQPQHF.

The chain recombines TRBV7-3 with TRBJ2-6; D remains ambiguous. Trimming stripped 8 bases from V and 0 bases from J, with 11 bases between. Looked up from germline, CDR1 is SGHTA and CDR2 is FQGTGA. The CDR3 totals 15 residues. CDR3 amino acids: CASGPGHSGANVLTF. The CDR3 nucleotides are TGTGCCAGCGGACCCGGCCACTCTGGGGCCAACGTCCTGACTTTC.